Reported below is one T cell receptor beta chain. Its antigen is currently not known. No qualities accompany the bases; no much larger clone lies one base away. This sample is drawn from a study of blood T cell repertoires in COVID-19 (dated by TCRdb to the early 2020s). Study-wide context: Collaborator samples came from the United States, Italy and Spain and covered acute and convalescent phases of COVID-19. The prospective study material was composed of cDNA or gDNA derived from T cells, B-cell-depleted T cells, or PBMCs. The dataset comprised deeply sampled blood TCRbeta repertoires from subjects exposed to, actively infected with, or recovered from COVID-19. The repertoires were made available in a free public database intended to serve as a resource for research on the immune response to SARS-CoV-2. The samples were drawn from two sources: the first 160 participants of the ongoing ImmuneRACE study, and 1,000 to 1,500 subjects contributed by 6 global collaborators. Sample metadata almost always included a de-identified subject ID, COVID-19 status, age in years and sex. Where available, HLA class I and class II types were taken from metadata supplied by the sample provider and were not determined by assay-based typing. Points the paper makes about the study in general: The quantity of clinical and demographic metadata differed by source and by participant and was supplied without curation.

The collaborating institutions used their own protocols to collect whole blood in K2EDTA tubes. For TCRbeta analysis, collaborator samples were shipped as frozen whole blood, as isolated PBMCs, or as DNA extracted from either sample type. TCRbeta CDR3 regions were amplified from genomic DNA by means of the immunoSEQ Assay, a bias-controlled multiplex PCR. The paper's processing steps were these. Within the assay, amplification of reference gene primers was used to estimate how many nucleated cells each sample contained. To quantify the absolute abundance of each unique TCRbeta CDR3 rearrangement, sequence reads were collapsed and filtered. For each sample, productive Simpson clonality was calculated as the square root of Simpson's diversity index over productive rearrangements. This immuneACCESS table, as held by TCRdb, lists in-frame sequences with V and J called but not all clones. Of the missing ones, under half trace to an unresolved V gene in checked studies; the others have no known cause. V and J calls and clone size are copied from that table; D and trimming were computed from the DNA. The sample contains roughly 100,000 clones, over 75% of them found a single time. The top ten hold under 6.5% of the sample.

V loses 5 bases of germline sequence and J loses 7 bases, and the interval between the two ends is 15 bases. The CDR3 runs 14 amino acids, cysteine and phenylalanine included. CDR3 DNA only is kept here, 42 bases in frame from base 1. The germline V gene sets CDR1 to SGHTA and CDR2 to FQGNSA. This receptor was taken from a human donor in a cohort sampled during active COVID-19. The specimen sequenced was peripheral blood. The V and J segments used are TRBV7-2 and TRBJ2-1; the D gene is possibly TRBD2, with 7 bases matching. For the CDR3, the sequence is CASSPVGGPNEQFF. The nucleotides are TGTGCCAGCAGCCCAGTGGGGGGGCCTAATGAGCAGTTCTTC.